This paragraph covers one T cell receptor (beta chain) sequence. Original processing notes: Amplification with reference gene primers provided the estimates of nucleated cell counts. Using immunoSEQ multiplex PCR, the repertoire was profiled, and TCRdb retains in-frame clones only, with some absent. The V and J calls and the clone size are those of that table, but D and trimming were determined from the DNA. The sample yields 200,000 to 250,000 clones, 83% seen once. These data are taken from a study of blood T cell repertoires in COVID-19. The study drew participants aged about 18 to 89 years from 20 to 30 US areas. This CDR3 is built from 13 residues. The germline V gene encodes CDR1 MNHEY and CDR2 SVGAGI. The V gene end was trimmed by 6 bases and the J gene end by 7 bases; junction bases not matched to a gene: 8.

The source is a woman in her thirties or forties who had been exposed to COVID-19. The sequencing sample was made of PBMCs or T cells enriched from blood (not recorded which). This chain uses TRBV6-5 with TRBJ1-1, with 7 bases fitting TRBD1. CDR3 in DNA: TGTGCCAGCAGCCTAGACAGGGACGGTGAAGCTTTCTTT. This encodes CASSLDRDGEAFF.